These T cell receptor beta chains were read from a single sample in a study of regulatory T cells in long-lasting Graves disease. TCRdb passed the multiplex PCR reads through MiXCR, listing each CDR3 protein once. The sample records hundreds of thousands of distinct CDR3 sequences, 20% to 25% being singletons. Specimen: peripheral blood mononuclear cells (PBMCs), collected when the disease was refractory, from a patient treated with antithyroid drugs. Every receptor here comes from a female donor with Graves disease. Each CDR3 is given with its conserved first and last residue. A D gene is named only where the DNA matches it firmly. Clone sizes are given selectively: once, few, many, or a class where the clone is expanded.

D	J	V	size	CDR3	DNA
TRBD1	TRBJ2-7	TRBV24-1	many	CATSDLTGAQYF	TGTGCCACCAGTGATTTGACAGGGGCCCAGTACTTC
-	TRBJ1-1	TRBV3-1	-	CASRAMNTEAFF	TGTGCCAGCAGGGCTATGAACACTGAAGCTTTCTTT
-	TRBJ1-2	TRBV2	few	CASSGEQGLNYGYTF	TGTGCCAGCAGCGGAGAACAGGGACTTAACTATGGCTACACCTTC
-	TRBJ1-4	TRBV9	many	CASSPSSTGAEKLFF	TGTGCCAGCAGCCCAAGCTCGACCGGGGCGGAAAAACTGTTTTTT
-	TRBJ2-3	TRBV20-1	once	CSARSEIQGWSTDTQYF	TGCAGTGCTAGGTCCGAGATACAGGGATGGAGCACAGATACGCAGTATTTT
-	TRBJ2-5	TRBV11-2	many	CASSSNTETQYF	TGTGCCAGCAGCTCAAACACAGAGACCCAGTACTTC
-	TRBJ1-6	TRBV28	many	CASSSPYNSPLHF	TGTGCCAGCAGTAGCCCCTATAATTCACCCCTCCACTTT
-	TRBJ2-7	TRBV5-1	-	CASSAGHLYEQYF	TGCGCCAGCAGCGCCGGACACTTATACGAGCAGTACTTC
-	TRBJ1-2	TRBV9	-	CASSVRPTGWDGYTF	TGTGCCAGCAGCGTAAGGCCGACAGGCTGGGATGGCTACACCTTC
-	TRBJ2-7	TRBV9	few	CASSVGGDSSYEQYF	TGTGCCAGCAGCGTAGGGGGAGACAGCTCCTACGAGCAGTACTTC
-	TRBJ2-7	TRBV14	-	CASSQVRSGEQYF	TGTGCCAGCAGCCAAGTTCGTTCGGGTGAGCAGTACTTC
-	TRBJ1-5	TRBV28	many	CASSFVAGVNQPQHF	TGTGCCAGCAGTTTCGTCGCAGGGGTCAATCAGCCCCAGCATTTT
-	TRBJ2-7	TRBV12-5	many	CASGFLGTLNYEQYF	TGTGCTAGTGGTTTTTTGGGGACTTTGAACTACGAGCAGTACTTC
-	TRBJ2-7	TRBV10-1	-	CASSPLTNVYEQYF	TGCGCCAGCAGCCCGTTGACCAATGTCTACGAGCAGTACTTC
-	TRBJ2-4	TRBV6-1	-	CASSMSRDPVGDIQYF	TGTGCCAGTAGCATGTCCCGGGACCCCGTAGGAGACATTCAGTACTTC
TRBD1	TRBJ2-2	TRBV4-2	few	CASSHGQGAAGELFF	TGTGCCAGCAGCCACGGACAGGGGGCAGCCGGGGAGCTGTTTTTT
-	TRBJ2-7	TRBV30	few	CAWSPKRTSYEQYF	TGTGCCTGGAGTCCTAAGCGGACCTCCTACGAGCAGTACTTC
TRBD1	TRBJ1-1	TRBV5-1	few	CASSSLTGARSEGTEAFF	TGCGCCAGCAGCTCCCTGACAGGGGCTAGGTCCGAGGGCACTGAAGCTTTCTTT
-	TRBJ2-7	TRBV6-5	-	CASSYEGGGEQYF	TGTGCCAGCAGTTACGAAGGAGGGGGCGAGCAGTACTTC
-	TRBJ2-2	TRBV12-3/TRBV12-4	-	CASWGGELFF	TGTGCCAGCTGGGGAGGGGAGCTGTTTTTT
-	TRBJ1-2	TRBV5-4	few	CASSTWGADGYTF	TGTGCCAGCAGCACTTGGGGGGCGGATGGCTACACCTTC
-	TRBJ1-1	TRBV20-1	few	CSARDLGANAFEAFF	TGCAGTGCTAGAGATTTGGGGGCGAATGCTTTTGAAGCTTTCTTT
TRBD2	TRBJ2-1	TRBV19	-	CASSKAGGPYNEQFF	TGTGCCAGTAGTAAGGCGGGGGGTCCGTACAATGAGCAGTTCTTC
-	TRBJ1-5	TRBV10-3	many	CAISEADHQPQHF	TGTGCCATCAGTGAGGCAGATCATCAGCCCCAGCATTTT
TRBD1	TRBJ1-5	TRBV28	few	CASSYSSGTGVNQPQHF	TGTGCCAGCAGCTACTCTTCCGGGACAGGGGTTAATCAGCCCCAGCATTTT
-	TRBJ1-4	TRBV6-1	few	CASSPSEPLRWEKLFF	TGTGCCAGCAGCCCCTCCGAGCCCTTACGATGGGAAAAACTGTTTTTT
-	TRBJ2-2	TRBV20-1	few	CSASPGGYPGELFF	TGCAGTGCTAGTCCCGGGGGATACCCCGGGGAGCTGTTTTTT
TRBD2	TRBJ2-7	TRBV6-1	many	CASRLQRETYEQYF	TGTGCCAGCAGACTACAGCGGGAGACGTACGAGCAGTACTTC
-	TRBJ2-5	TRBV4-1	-	CASSQGRTKETQYF	TGCGCCAGCAGCCAGGGCCGAACCAAAGAGACCCAGTACTTC
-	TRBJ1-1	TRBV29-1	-	CSVETRAEAFF	TGCAGCGTTGAAACAAGGGCGGAAGCTTTCTTT
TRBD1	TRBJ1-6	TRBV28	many	CASSFPRGTGLTSYNSPLHF	TGTGCCAGCAGTTTTCCCAGAGGGACAGGGCTGACCTCCTATAATTCACCCCTCCACTTT
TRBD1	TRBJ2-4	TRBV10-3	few	CAIRGQGNIQYF	TGTGCCATCAGGGGACAGGGGAACATTCAGTACTTC
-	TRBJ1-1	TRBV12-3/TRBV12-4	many	CASSFVTGGTEAFF	TGTGCCAGCAGTTTCGTGACAGGAGGGACTGAAGCTTTCTTT
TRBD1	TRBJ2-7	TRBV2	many	CASSVPPDRGLTEQYF	TGTGCCAGCAGTGTTCCTCCGGACAGGGGGCTAACCGAGCAGTACTTC
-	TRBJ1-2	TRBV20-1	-	CSASARQATEFRYYGYTF	TGCAGTGCTAGCGCACGACAGGCCACAGAATTCAGATACTATGGCTACACCTTC
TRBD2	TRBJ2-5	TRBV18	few	CASSSTSGSGTQYF	TGTGCCAGCTCATCGACTAGCGGGAGTGGGACCCAGTACTTC
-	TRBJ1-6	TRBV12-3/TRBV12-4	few	CASSLPGVYNSPLHF	TGTGCCAGCAGTTTACCAGGGGTCTATAATTCACCCCTCCACTTT
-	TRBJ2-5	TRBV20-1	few	CSARDGRETQYF	TGCAGTGCTAGAGATGGGCGGGAGACCCAGTACTTC
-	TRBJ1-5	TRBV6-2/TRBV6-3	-	CASSYRANRFNQPQHF	TGTGCCAGCAGTTACAGAGCGAACCGGTTCAATCAGCCCCAGCATTTT
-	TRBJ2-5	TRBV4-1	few	CASGSGRETQYF	TGCGCCAGCGGGAGCGGCAGGGAGACCCAGTACTTC
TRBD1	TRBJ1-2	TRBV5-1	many	CASSYAGTALYGYTF	TGCGCCAGCAGCTACGCCGGGACAGCGCTTTATGGCTACACCTTC
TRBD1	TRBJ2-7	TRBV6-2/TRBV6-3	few	CASSLDRDVYF	TGTGCCAGCAGTTTAGACAGGGACGTTTACTTC
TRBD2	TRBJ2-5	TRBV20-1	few	CSATGTSVAKETQYF	TGCAGTGCCACCGGGACTAGCGTAGCCAAAGAGACCCAGTACTTC
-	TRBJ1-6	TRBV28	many	CASSLSETAGAGNSPLHF	TGTGCCAGCAGTTTATCCGAAACCGCAGGGGCTGGGAATTCACCCCTCCACTTT
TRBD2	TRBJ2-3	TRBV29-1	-	CSVGGRAHPPLPTDTQYF	TGCAGCGTTGGAGGGAGGGCCCACCCCCCCCTGCCAACAGATACGCAGTATTTT
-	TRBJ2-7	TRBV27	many	CASSLEIGQNYEQYF	TGTGCCAGCAGTTTAGAAATTGGACAGAACTACGAGCAGTACTTC
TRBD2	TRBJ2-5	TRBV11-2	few	CANRRGAQETQYF	TGTGCCAACAGGCGGGGGGCACAAGAGACCCAGTACTTC
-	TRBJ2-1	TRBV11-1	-	CASSPRAGPGYNEQFF	TGTGCCAGCAGCCCCAGGGCGGGGCCTGGCTACAATGAGCAGTTCTTC
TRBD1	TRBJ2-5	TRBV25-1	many	CASSEPGQGKETQYF	TGTGCCAGCAGTGAACCTGGACAGGGCAAAGAGACCCAGTACTTC
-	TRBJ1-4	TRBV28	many	CASSLTTNEKLFF	TGTGCCAGCAGTTTGACAACTAATGAAAAACTGTTTTTT
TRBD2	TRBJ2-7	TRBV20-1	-	CSASYLAGGSYEQYF	TGCAGTGCTAGCTACCTAGCGGGAGGTTCCTACGAGCAGTACTTC
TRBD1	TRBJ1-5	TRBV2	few	CASSGGQGAFQPQHF	TGTGCCAGCAGTGGGGGGCAGGGGGCGTTTCAGCCCCAGCATTTT
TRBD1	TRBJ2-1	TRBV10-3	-	CAISRDSSYNEQFF	TGTGCCATCAGCCGGGACAGTAGCTACAATGAGCAGTTCTTC
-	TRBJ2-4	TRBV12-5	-	CASGLTRGPPTNQNIQYF	TGTGCTAGTGGTTTGACCCGGGGGCCACCTACGAACCAAAACATTCAGTACTTC